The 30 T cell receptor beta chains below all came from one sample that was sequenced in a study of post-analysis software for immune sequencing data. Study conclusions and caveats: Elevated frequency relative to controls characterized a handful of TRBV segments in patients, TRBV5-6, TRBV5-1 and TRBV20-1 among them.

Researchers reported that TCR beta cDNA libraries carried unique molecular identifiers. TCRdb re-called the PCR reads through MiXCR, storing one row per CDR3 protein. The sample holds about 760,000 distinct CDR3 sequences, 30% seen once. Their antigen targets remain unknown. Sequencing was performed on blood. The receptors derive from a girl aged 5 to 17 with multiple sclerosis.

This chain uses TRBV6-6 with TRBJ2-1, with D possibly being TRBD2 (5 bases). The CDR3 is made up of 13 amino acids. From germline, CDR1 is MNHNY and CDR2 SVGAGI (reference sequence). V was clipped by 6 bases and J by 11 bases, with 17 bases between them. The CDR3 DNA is TGTGCCAGCAGCGGACTTTGGCCCTTACAGCAGTTCTTC. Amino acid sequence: CASSGLWPLQQFF.

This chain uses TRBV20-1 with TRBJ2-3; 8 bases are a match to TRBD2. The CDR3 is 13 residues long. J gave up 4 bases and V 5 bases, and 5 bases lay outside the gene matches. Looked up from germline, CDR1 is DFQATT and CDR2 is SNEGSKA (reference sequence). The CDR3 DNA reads TGCAGTGCTTTAGCGGGACCCTCAGATACGCAGTATTTT. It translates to CSALAGPSDTQYF.

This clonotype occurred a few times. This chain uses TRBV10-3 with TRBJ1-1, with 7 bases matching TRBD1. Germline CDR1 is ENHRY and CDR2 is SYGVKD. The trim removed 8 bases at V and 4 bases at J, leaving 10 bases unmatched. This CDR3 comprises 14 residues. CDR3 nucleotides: TGTGCCATCGGGAAGACAGGGTTTGGCACTGAAGCTTTCTTT. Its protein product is CAIGKTGFGTEAFF.

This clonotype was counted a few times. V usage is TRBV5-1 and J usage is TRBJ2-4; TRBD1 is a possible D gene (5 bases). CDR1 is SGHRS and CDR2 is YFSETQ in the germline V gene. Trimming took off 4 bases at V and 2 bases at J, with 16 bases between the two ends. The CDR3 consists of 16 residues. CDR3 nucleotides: TGCGCCAGCAGCCAGGCCAGGGAATTGACCAAAAACATTCAGTACTTC. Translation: CASSQARELTKNIQYF.

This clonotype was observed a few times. The CDR3 coding sequence is TGCAGCGTTATTGGCGAAACCTACAATGAGCAGTTCTTC. Amino acids: CSVIGETYNEQFF. The V call is TRBV29-1, the J call TRBJ2-1; the D is unclear. CDR1 SQVTM and CDR2 ANQGSEA come from the germline V gene. CDR3 length equals 13 residues. The V end lost 5 bases, the J end lost 2 bases, and 10 bases lay between the germline ends.

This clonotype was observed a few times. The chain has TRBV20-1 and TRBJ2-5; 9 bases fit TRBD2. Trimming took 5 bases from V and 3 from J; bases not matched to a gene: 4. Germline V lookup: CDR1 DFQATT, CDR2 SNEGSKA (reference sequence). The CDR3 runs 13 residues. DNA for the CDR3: TGCAGTGCTGAGACTAGCGGTGAAGAGACCCAGTACTTC. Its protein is CSAETSGEETQYF.

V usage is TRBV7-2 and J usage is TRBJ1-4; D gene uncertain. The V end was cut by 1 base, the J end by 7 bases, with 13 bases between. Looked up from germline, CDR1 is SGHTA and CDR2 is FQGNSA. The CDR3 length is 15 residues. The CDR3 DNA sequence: TGTGCCAGCAGCTTAGGGGCAATCCGGCCTGAAAAACTGTTTTTT. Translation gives CASSLGAIRPEKLFF.

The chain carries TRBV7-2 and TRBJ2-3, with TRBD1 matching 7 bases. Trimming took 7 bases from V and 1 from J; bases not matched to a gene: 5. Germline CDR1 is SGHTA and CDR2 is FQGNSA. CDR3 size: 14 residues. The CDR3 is CASTRDSGTDTQYF. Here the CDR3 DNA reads TGTGCCAGCACCCGGGACAGCGGCACAGATACGCAGTATTTT.

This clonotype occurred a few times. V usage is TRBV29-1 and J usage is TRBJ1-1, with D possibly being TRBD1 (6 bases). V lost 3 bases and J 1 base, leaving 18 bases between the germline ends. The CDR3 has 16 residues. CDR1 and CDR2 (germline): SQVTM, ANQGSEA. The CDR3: CSVEGRGTMRNTEAFF. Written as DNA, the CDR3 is TGCAGCGTTGAGGGCAGGGGTACAATGAGGAACACTGAAGCTTTCTTT.

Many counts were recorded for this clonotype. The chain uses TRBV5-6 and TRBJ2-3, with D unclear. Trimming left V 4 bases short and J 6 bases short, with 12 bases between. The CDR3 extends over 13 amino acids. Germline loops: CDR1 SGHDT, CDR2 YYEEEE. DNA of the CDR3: TGTGCCAGCAGCCCGTTTATCACGGATACGCAGTATTTT. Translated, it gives CASSPFITDTQYF.

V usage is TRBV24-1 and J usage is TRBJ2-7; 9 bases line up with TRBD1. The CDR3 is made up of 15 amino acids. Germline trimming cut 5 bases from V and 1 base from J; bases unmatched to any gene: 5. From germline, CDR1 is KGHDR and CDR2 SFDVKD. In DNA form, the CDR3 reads TGTGCCACCAGTGGAGGACAGGGGACTTCCTACGAGCAGTACTTC. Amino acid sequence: CATSGGQGTSYEQYF.

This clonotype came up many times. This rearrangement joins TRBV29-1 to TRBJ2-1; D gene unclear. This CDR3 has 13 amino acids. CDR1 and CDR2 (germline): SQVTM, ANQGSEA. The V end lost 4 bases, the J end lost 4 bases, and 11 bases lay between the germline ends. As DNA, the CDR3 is TGCAGCGTTGCCCAGAACCGTTACAATGAGCAGTTCTTC. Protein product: CSVAQNRYNEQFF.

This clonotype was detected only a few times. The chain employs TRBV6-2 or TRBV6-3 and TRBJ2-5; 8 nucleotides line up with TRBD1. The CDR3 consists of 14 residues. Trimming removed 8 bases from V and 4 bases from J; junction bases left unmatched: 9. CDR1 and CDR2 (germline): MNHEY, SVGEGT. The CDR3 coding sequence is TGTGCCAGCGGAAGAAGCAGGGGGCGAGAGACCCAGTACTTC. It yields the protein CASGRSRGRETQYF.

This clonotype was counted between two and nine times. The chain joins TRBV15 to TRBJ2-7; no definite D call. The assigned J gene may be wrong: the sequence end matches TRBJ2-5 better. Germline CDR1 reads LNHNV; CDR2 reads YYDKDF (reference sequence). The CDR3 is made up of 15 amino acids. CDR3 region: CATSSVWQGWETQYF. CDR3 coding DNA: TGTGCCACCAGCAGTGTTTGGCAAGGTTGGGAGACCCAGTACTTC.

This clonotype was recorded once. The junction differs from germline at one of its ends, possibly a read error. This chain's CDR3 is CASGSPAYNEPFF. CDR3 nucleotides: TGTGCCAGCGGGAGCCCGGCCTACAATGAGCCGTTCTTC. The V and J genes are TRBV6-6 and TRBJ2-1, with D maybe TRBD2 (5 bases). CDR3 length: 13 amino acids. From germline, CDR1 is MNHNY and CDR2 SVGAGI (reference sequence).

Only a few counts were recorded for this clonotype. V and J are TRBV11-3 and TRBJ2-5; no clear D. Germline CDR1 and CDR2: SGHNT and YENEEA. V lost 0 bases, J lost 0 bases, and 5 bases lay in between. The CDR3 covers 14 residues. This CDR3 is CASSLDHHQETQYF. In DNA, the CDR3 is TGTGCCAGCAGCTTAGATCACCACCAAGAGACCCAGTACTTC.

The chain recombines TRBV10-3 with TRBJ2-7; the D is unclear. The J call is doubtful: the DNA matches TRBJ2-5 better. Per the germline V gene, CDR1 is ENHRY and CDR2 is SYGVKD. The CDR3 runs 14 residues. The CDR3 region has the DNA TGTGCCATCAGTGAGTCGGATGGGATTGAGACCCAGTACTTC. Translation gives CAISESDGIETQYF.

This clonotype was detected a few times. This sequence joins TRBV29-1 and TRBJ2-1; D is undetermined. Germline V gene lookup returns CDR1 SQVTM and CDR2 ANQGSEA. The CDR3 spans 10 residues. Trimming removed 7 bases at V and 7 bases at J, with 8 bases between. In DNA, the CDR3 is TGCAGCGGGTGGGAAAATGAGCAGTTCTTC. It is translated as CSGWENEQFF.

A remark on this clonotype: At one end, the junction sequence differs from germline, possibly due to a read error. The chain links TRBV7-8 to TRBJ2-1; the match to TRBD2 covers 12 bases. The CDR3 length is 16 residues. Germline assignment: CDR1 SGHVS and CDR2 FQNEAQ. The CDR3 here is CAGSLSASGGAGEQFF. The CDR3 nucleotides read TGTGCCGGCAGCTTATCGGCTAGCGGGGGGGCGGGTGAGCAGTTCTTC.

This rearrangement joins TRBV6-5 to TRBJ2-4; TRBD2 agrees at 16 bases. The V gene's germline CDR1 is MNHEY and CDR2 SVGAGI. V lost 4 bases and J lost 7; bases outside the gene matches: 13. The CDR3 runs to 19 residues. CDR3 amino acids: CASSSTGLAGGPAGNIQYF. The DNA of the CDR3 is TGTGCCAGCAGTTCTACGGGACTAGCGGGAGGGCCGGCCGGGAACATTCAGTACTTC.

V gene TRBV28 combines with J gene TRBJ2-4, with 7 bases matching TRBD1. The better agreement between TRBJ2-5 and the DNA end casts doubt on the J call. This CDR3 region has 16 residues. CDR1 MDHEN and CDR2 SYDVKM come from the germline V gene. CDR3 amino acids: CASSPSIGGYQETQYF. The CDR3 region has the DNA TGTGCCAGCAGTCCGTCGATAGGGGGCTACCAAGAGACCCAGTACTTC.

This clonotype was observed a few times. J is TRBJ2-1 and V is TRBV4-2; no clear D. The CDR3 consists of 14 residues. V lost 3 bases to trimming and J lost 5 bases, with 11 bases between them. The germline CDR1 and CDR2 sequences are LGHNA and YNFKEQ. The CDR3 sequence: CASSQLITDNEQFF. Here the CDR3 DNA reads TGTGCCAGCAGCCAGCTTATTACAGACAATGAGCAGTTCTTC.

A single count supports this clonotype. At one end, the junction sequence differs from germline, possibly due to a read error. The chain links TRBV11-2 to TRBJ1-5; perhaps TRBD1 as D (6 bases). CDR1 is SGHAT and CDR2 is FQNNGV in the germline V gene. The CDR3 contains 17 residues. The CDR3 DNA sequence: TGTGTCAGCAGCTCCGCCGGACAGCAGAATAGCAATCAGCCCCAGCATTTT. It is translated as CVSSSAGQQNSNQPQHF.

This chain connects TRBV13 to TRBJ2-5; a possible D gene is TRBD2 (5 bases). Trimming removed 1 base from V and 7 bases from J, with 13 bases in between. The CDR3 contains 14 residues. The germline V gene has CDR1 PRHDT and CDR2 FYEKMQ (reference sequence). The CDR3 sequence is CASSLERTEGTQYF. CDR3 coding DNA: TGTGCCAGCAGCTTAGAGCGGACTGAAGGGACCCAGTACTTC.

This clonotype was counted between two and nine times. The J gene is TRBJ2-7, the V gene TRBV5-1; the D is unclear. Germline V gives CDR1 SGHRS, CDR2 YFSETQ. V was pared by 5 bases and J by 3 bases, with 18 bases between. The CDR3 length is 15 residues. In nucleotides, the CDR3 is TGCGCCAGCAGGGAGCAACCGGGTTCCTTCTACGAGCAGTACTTC. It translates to CASREQPGSFYEQYF.

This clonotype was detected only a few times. CDR3 bases: TGTGCCAGCAGCGGCCGGGACAGGGACGCTGGGGCCAACGTCCTGACTTTC. It translates to CASSGRDRDAGANVLTF. V usage is TRBV9 and J usage is TRBJ2-6; TRBD1 matches at 9 bases. V trimming: 3 bases; J trimming: 2 bases; junction bases outside the gene matches: 6. CDR3 length equals 17 residues. Germline values: CDR1 SGDLS, CDR2 YYNGEE.

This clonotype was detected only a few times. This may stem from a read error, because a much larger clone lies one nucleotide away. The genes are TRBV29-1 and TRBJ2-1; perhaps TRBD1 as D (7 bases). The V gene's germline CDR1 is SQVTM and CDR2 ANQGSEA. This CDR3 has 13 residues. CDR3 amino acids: CSGGDRRHNERFF. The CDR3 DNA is TGCAGCGGCGGGGACAGAAGACACAATGAGCGGTTCTTC.

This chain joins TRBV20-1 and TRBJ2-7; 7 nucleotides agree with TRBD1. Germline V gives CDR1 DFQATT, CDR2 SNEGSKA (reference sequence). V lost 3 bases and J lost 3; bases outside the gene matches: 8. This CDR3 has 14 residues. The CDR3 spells CSARARTGVYEQYF. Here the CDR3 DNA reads TGCAGTGCTAGGGCCAGGACAGGTGTCTACGAGCAGTACTTC.

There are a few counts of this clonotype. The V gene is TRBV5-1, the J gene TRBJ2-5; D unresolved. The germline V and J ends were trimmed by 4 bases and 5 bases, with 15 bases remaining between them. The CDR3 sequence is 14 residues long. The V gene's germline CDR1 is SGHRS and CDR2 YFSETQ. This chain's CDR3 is CASSNLRGEETQYF. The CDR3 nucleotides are TGCGCCAGCAGCAACTTACGTGGAGAGGAGACCCAGTACTTC.

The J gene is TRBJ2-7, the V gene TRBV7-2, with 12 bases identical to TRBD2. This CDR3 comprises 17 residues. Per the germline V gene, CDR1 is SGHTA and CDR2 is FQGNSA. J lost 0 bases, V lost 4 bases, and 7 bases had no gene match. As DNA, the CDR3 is TGTGCCAGCAGCTGGGCTAGCGGGAGGGCCAGCTCCTACGAGCAGTACTTC. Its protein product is CASSWASGRASSYEQYF.